The T cell receptor (beta chain) under discussion was sequenced for a study of T cell responses to AZD1222 COVID-19 vaccine (dated by TCRdb to about 2021). About the investigation overall: AZD1222 recipients with second doses at about 4 weeks or about 12 weeks were pooled, because spike-specific TCR depth and breadth did not differ between schedules. TCR sequencing was performed for 233 trial participants, of whom some 200 were given two doses of AZD1222 and some 26 were given two doses of MenACWY control vaccine. Trial participants were enrolled by age into 18-55, 56-69 and 70-plus year subgroups, with roughly 160, 29 and 62 TCR-sequenced participants respectively.

The CDR3 regions of human TCRbeta chains were analyzed by immunosequencing. As for how the authors treated the data: Repertoire TCRs were matched against a reference library of SARS-CoV-2-specific TCRs generated with the MIRA antigen-specificity platform. Breadth was defined as the fraction of unique TCRs that were SARS-CoV-2-associated, and depth was defined as the fraction of total T cells that were SARS-CoV-2-associated. Each spike-specific TCR was assigned to its reactive spike region and to a CD4 or CD8 class using the MIRA data. Log10-transformed breadth and depth values were compared by one-way ANOVA with Sidak's multiple comparisons tests. This is the immuneACCESS table as TCRdb keeps it, with only in-frame sequences that have V and J called. A part of the clones is gone; compared with another copy, unresolved V genes explain less than half, and the rest is unexplained. V and J calls and clone size are as listed in that table; D and trimming were resolved from the DNA. The sample profile shows roughly 100,000 clones; 85% to 90% of them were found once. The ten top clones hold approximately 3.7% of the sample.

The CDR1 and CDR2 encoded by the germline V gene are KGHSH and LQKENI. Spanning cysteine to phenylalanine, the CDR3 consists of 13 amino acids. This entry keeps only the CDR3 DNA: 39 bases, framed from base 1. V gives up 0 bases and J gives up 6 bases, and the segment between their germline ends measures 5 bases. The time point label of this sample denotes: baseline before first vaccination. Vaccinee samples came from UK trials COV001 and COV002, including a single-blind randomized controlled phase 2/3 trial of AZD1222 (ChAdOx1 nCoV-19) in healthy adults. Trial participant PBMC samples were collected at day 0 and day 28 after the second dose for TCRbeta chain sequencing. Overall study outcomes, separate from this receptor: The vaccine-associated CD4 TCRs covered the entire spike protein, and the dominant responses fell in regions 160-218 and 743-854. In the small 56-69-year group, the increase in depth fell short of significance, most likely because of low power. Participants were mostly white British and included more females than males, and it was suggested by the authors that clonal diversity may have been underestimated. Because no day 14 peak-response samples were available, the repertoires could be characterized only after the peak T cell response. Nearly half of unique spike-specific TCRs reportedly recognized epitopes outside regions mutated in the B.1.351 and B.1.1.7 variants. After two AZD1222 doses, spike-specific TCR breadth and depth were significantly higher than at day 0 and than in MenACWY recipients. Conclusions about previously exposed vaccinees are limited because only five to seven AZD1222 recipients were SARS-CoV-2 seropositive at baseline.

Concerning this clone itself: Its antigen specificity is not known. No quality values exist for individual bases; no much larger clone is one base distant.

The sequence links TRBV18 to TRBJ1-4, with a weak D call of TRBD1 (5 bases match). This material consisted of peripheral blood, taken on day 0 of AZD1222 vaccination. This TCR derives from an adult in good health. The DNA sequence follows: TGTGCCAGCTCACCACCGGGGGATGAAAAACTGTTTTTT. This is translated as CASSPPGDEKLFF.